This T cell receptor beta chain was documented in a study of T cell responses to AZD1222 COVID-19 vaccine. The CDR3 runs to 18 residues. Losses at the gene ends were 0 bases for V and 0 bases for J; bases not matched to a gene: 5. Germline-derived CDR1 and CDR2 are MNHEY and SMNVEV (reference sequence). Clones were read by immunoSEQ multiplex PCR, and TCRdb kept only the in-frame ones, dropping some. Of roughly 130,000 clones listed, around 90% are singletons. Study outcomes and limitations: None of the repertoires were sampled until the peak T cell response had passed.

Comments on this clone: Its matching antigen is unknown.

This TCR came from an adult in good health. The rearrangement joins TRBV27 to TRBJ2-6; 7 nucleotides agree with TRBD1. This sample comprised peripheral blood, obtained on day 0 of AZD1222 vaccination. CDR3: CASSLSGTESSGANVLTF. The CDR3 bases are TGTGCCAGCAGTTTATCGGGGACAGAAAGCTCTGGGGCCAACGTCCTGACTTTC. Full variable domain (rest looked up from reference TRBV27 and TRBJ2-6): EAQVTQNPRYLITVTGKKLTVTCSQNMNHEYMSWYRQDPGLGLRQIYYSMNVEVTDKGDVPEGYKVSRKEKRNFPLILESPSPNQTSLYFCASSLSGTESSGANVLTFGAGSRLTVL.